These 27 T cell receptor beta chains were all obtained from the same sample, sequenced in a study of cytomegalovirus exposure and HLA in healthy donors. Here immunoSEQ multiplex PCR was the method, and the copy in TCRdb shows in-frame clones only, minus some. Of some 170,000 clones listed, approximately 89% are singletons. Sequences were obtained from PBMCs. The receptors originated from a man aged 18 to 35 in good health and CMV-seropositive.

V is TRBV18 and J is TRBJ1-1; D may be TRBD1 (6 bases). The CDR3 has 15 amino acids. Germline V gene sequence: CDR1 KGHSH, CDR2 LQKENI. The germline V and J ends were trimmed by 4 bases and 2 bases, with 14 bases remaining between them. This CDR3 is CASSLPDRSNTEAFF. The CDR3 DNA sequence: TGTGCCAGCTCACTCCCGGACAGATCAAACACTGAAGCTTTCTTT. Full variable domain (remainder filled in from reference TRBV18 and TRBJ1-1): NAGVMQNPRHLVRRRGQEARLRCSPMKGHSHVYWYRQLPEEGLKFMVYLQKENIIDESGMPKERFSAEFPKEGPSILRIQQVVRGDSAAYFCASSLPDRSNTEAFFGQGTRLTVV.

The CDR3 sequence: CASSPTSGGVSYEQYF. CDR3 bases: TGTGCCAGCTCACCGACTAGCGGGGGTGTCTCCTACGAGCAGTACTTC. The chain joins TRBV18 to TRBJ2-7, with TRBD2 matching over 12 bases. The V and J ends lost 3 bases and 0 bases, in that order; junction bases with no gene match: 3. The CDR3 has 16 amino acids. In germline, CDR1 is KGHSH, CDR2 LQKENI.

The CDR3 loop reads CASKVWDLRAEAFF. For the CDR3, the DNA is TGTGCCAGCAAGGTTTGGGATTTGAGGGCTGAAGCTTTCTTT. The V call is TRBV2, the J call TRBJ1-1, with D unresolved. Germline V CDR1 and CDR2: SNHLY, FYNNEI. V was shortened by 7 bases and J by 6 bases, with 18 bases between the two germline ends. The CDR3 contains 14 residues. The variable domain in full, completed from reference TRBV2 and TRBJ1-1, reads EPEVTQTPSHQVTQMGQEVILRCVPISNHLYFYWYRQILGQKVEFLVSFYNNEISEKSEIFDDQFSVERPDGSNFTLKIRSTKLEDSAMYFCASKVWDLRAEAFFGQGTRLTVV.

The chain employs TRBV6-5 and TRBJ2-7, with 10 bases lining up with TRBD1. This CDR3 comprises 16 residues. CDR1 is MNHEY and CDR2 is SVGAGI in the germline V gene. V was pared by 4 bases and J by 3 bases, with 9 bases of the junction left unmatched. The chain's CDR3 is CASSSVGQGVHYEQYF. Here the CDR3 DNA reads TGTGCCAGCAGTTCAGTCGGACAGGGGGTTCACTACGAGCAGTACTTC.

The V gene is TRBV5-1, the J gene TRBJ2-1; TRBD1 matches at 9 bases. Germline V CDR1 and CDR2: SGHRS, YFSETQ. The CDR3 contains 15 residues. V lost 7 bases to trimming and J lost 6 bases; unmatched junction nucleotides: 11. The CDR3 spells CASAPPGQGSNEQFF. The CDR3 nucleotides are TGCGCCAGCGCACCCCCGGGACAGGGATCCAATGAGCAGTTCTTC.

The DNA for the CDR3 is TGTGCCAGCAACCCCGGGACTAGCACCTACGAGCAGTACTTC. Translating gives CASNPGTSTYEQYF. V and J are TRBV28 and TRBJ2-7; the match to TRBD2 covers 9 bases. V lost 7 bases to trimming and J lost 2 bases; unmatched junction nucleotides: 6. The CDR3 has 14 amino acids. Germline V lookup: CDR1 MDHEN, CDR2 SYDVKM.

V usage is TRBV5-1 and J usage is TRBJ2-1; 7 nucleotides align to TRBD2. Germline CDR1 SGHRS, CDR2 YFSETQ. The V and J ends lost 0 bases and 10 bases, in that order; junction bases with no gene match: 10. The CDR3 covers 15 residues. This CDR3 is CASSLEGTTGTEQFF. CDR3 in DNA: TGCGCCAGCAGCTTGGAAGGGACTACGGGGACCGAGCAGTTCTTC.

About this clone itself: A junction boundary mismatches the germline segment, possibly from a read error. J is TRBJ2-7 and V is TRBV7-7; 11 bases agree with TRBD2. The CDR3 consists of 18 residues. Per germline, CDR1 SSHAT and CDR2 FNYEAQ (reference sequence). This chain's CDR3 is CASSLGTSGPERTYEQYF. CDR3 in DNA: TGTGCTAGCAGCTTAGGGACTAGCGGACCCGAAAGAACCTACGAGCAGTACTTC.

This chain links TRBV21-1 with TRBJ2-5; TRBD2, as called in the table, went unchecked against the DNA. TRBV21-1 is a pseudogene. The CDR3 is 17 residues long. Written as DNA, the CDR3 is TGTGCCAGCAGCAATTCAAAGGACGCATTGGGGGGAAAGACCCAGTACTTC. Protein product: CASSNSKDALGGKTQYF.

This clone was seen just once. The chain combines TRBV4-3 with TRBJ2-7; weak D call: TRBD2 (5 bases). The CDR3 runs to 17 residues. Per germline, CDR1 LGHNA and CDR2 YSLEER. The V end lost 0 bases, the J end lost 0 bases, and 15 bases lay between the germline ends. CDR3 bases: TGCGCCAGCAGCCAAGATCCGACCGGGGTCAGCTCCTACGAGCAGTACTTC. Translated, it gives CASSQDPTGVSSYEQYF.

The table lists this clone with a few counts. The gene calls are TRBV10-3 and TRBJ2-7, with D possibly being TRBD1 (5 bases). The V end lost 10 bases, the J end lost 0 bases, and 16 bases lay between the germline ends. Germline values: CDR1 ENHRY, CDR2 SYGVKD. This CDR3 contains 14 residues. The CDR3 sequence is CATHFDRDSYEQYF. In DNA, the CDR3 is TGTGCCACCCATTTTGACAGAGACTCCTACGAGCAGTACTTC.

The chain couples TRBV6-1 to TRBJ1-5, with 7 bases lining up with TRBD1. Trimming at V came to 6 bases and at J to 0 bases, leaving 5 bases not matched to a gene. The CDR3 loop spans 15 amino acids. Germline CDR1 reads MNHNS; CDR2 reads SASEGT. Written as DNA, the CDR3 is TGTGCCAGCAGACATCAGGGGGGTAGCAATCAGCCCCAGCATTTT. Protein product: CASRHQGGSNQPQHF.

The chain carries TRBV6-5 and TRBJ2-1; tentative D call: TRBD2 (5 bases). The CDR3 has 12 residues. CDR1 is MNHEY, CDR2 SVGAGI, per germline. Trimming removed 11 bases from V and 2 bases from J, with 10 bases in between. The CDR3 coding sequence is TGTGCCTCTGGGCGGGCCTACAATGAGCAGTTCTTC. Translating it yields CASGRAYNEQFF.

The chain links TRBV10-3 to TRBJ2-7; 12 nucleotides align to TRBD2. CDR1 and CDR2 from the germline V gene are ENHRY and SYGVKD. This CDR3 is 17 amino acids long. The ends lost 4 bases at V and 0 bases at J; junction bases unmatched: 7. In DNA, the CDR3 is TGTGCCATCAGTGGGTCCCTACTAGCGGGGGGCTCCTACGAGCAGTACTTC. Its protein product is CAISGSLLAGGSYEQYF.

This clone came up many times. The rearrangement joins TRBV19 to TRBJ2-1, with 7 bases identical to TRBD1. J lost 2 bases, V lost 6 bases, and 7 bases had no gene match. This CDR3 is built from 15 residues. In germline, CDR1 is LNHDA, CDR2 SQIVND (reference sequence). CDR3 coding DNA: TGTGCCAGTAGAGACTTACAGGGGACCTACAATGAGCAGTTCTTC. Protein: CASRDLQGTYNEQFF.

This sequence joins TRBV5-1 and TRBJ1-1; 7 nucleotides match TRBD1. The CDR3 is 14 amino acids. Germline lookup yields CDR1 SGHRS and CDR2 YFSETQ. The V segment lost 3 bases and the J segment 5 bases; nucleotides outside the gene matches: 7. The CDR3 sequence is CASSWQGVLTEAFF. For the CDR3, the DNA is TGCGCCAGCAGCTGGCAGGGGGTGTTGACTGAAGCTTTCTTT.

This clone was observed a few times. The chain uses TRBV7-2 and TRBJ2-7; D perhaps matches TRBD2 (6 bases). Trimming took off 5 bases at V and 11 bases at J, with 16 bases between the two ends. The germline CDR1 and CDR2 sequences are SGHTA and FQGNSA. The CDR3 consists of 12 residues. CDR3 DNA sequence: TGTGCCAGCAGCCCTAGCGCCCATCGGAAGTACTTC. Translation gives CASSPSAHRKYF.

V usage is TRBV15 and J usage is TRBJ2-5; no clear D gene. V dropped 1 base and J dropped 5 bases, with 8 bases sitting between them. Germline-derived CDR1 and CDR2 are LNHNV and YYDKDF (reference sequence). The CDR3 totals 13 residues. CDR3 sequence (DNA): TGTGCCACCAGCAGAGGCACTTTGGAGACCCAGTACTTC. Protein sequence: CATSRGTLETQYF.

The rearrangement links TRBV7-2 to TRBJ2-7; possible D gene TRBD2, 6 bases. CDR1 and CDR2 (germline): SGHTA, FQGNSA. The V end lost 3 bases, the J end lost 4 bases, and 13 bases lay between the germline ends. The CDR3 runs 14 residues. For the CDR3, the DNA is TGTGCCAGCAGCTTTCAAGGTGGGACTTACGAGCAGTACTTC. Amino acid sequence: CASSFQGGTYEQYF.

The genes are TRBV6-1 and TRBJ2-5; 8 nucleotides match TRBD1. The CDR3 has 14 amino acids. V lost 4 bases and J lost 4; bases outside the gene matches: 5. Per the germline V gene, CDR1 is MNHNS and CDR2 is SASEGT. The CDR3 coding sequence is TGTGCCAGCAGTGTTCGGACAGGGCGAGAGACCCAGTACTTC. This gives the protein CASSVRTGRETQYF.

This clone was counted a few times. This sequence joins TRBV5-1 and TRBJ2-1; the match to TRBD2 covers 8 bases. Trimming took 2 bases from V and 5 from J; bases not matched to a gene: 3. The germline V gene encodes CDR1 SGHRS and CDR2 YFSETQ. CDR3 length equals 14 residues. CDR3 loop: CASSLAGADNEQFF. In DNA, the CDR3 is TGCGCCAGCAGCTTAGCGGGAGCGGACAATGAGCAGTTCTTC.

The chain joins TRBV5-6 to TRBJ1-4; TRBD1 agrees at 7 bases. The CDR3 is 15 amino acids. CDR1 SGHDT and CDR2 YYEEEE come from the germline V gene. The V and J ends lost 0 bases and 4 bases, in that order; junction bases with no gene match: 3. CDR3 DNA sequence: TGTGCCAGCAGCTTGGGGGACAGCAGTAATGAAAAACTGTTTTTT. Translating it yields CASSLGDSSNEKLFF.

In the case of this clone: This sample also contains other DNA sequences that code for the same CDR3. The chain couples TRBV5-1 to TRBJ2-7; a possible D gene is TRBD2 (5 bases). Per the germline V gene, CDR1 is SGHRS and CDR2 is YFSETQ. V shed 0 bases and J shed 4 bases, with 5 bases lying between them. The length of the CDR3 is 12 residues. CDR3 amino acids: CASSLGGYEQYF. The CDR3 DNA follows: TGCGCCAGCAGCTTGGGAGGGTACGAGCAGTACTTC.

The chain has TRBV5-1 and TRBJ1-4; TRBD1 matches 9 bases. The CDR3 runs to 15 residues. V gave up 5 bases and J gave up 6 bases; unmatched junction bases: 8. Germline assignment: CDR1 SGHRS and CDR2 YFSETQ. This CDR3 reads CASRAGTGRDEKLFF. In DNA, the CDR3 is TGCGCCAGCAGGGCCGGGACAGGGCGAGATGAAAAACTGTTTTTT.

This clone was seen more than once but under ten times. The genes are TRBV7-9 and TRBJ2-7; TRBD2 matches at 8 bases. The CDR3 is 16 amino acids. Trimming removed 5 bases from V and 1 base from J; junction bases left unmatched: 10. CDR1 and CDR2 from the germline V gene are SEHNR and FQNEAQ (reference sequence). The CDR3 bases are TGTGCCAGCAGCCCGGGCGGGAGCGGGGGATCCTACGAGCAGTACTTC. Translating gives CASSPGGSGGSYEQYF.

This clone was observed a single time. In DNA, the CDR3 is TGTGCCAGCAGTGCGATGGTGGGAGCTAACTATGGCTACACCTTC. Its protein product is CASSAMVGANYGYTF. The chain joins TRBV25-1 to TRBJ1-2; no firm D call. V was cut by 4 bases and J by 0 bases, with 12 bases left in between. The CDR3 runs 15 residues. Germline V gives CDR1 MGHDK, CDR2 SYGVNS.

This chain's CDR3 is CASSTGTRSNYGYTF. CDR3 nucleotide sequence: TGTGCCAGCAGCACCGGGACACGATCTAACTATGGCTACACCTTC. The chain joins TRBV2 to TRBJ1-2; the D gene is possibly TRBD1 (6 bases). Germline loops: CDR1 SNHLY, CDR2 FYNNEI. The CDR3 extends over 15 amino acids. The V gene lost 6 bases and the J gene lost 0 bases, with 14 bases spanning the gap.